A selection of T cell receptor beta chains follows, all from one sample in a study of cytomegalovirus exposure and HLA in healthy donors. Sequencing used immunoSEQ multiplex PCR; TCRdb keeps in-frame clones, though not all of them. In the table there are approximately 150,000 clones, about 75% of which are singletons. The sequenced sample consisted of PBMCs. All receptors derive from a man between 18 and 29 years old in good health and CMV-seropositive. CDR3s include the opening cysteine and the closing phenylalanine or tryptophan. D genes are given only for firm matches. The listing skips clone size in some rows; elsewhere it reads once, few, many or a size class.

CDR3aa: CASSSGDTGELFF
CDR3nt: TGCGCCAGCAGCTCCGGAGACACCGGGGAGCTGTTTTTT
d_gene: -
abundance: -
j_gene: TRBJ2-2
v_gene: TRBV5-1

CDR3aa: CASSSFQGDEQFF
CDR3nt: TGTGCCAGCAGCTCATTTCAGGGCGATGAGCAGTTCTTC
d_gene: -
abundance: -
j_gene: TRBJ2-1
v_gene: TRBV5-6

CDR3aa: CASRPRTGKIYGYTF
CDR3nt: TGTGCCAGTAGACCTCGGACAGGAAAGATCTATGGCTACACCTTC
d_gene: TRBD1
abundance: -
j_gene: TRBJ1-2
v_gene: TRBV19

CDR3aa: CASSFMVPRHREGNEQYF
CDR3nt: TGTGCCAGCAGTTTCATGGTCCCTCGCCACAGGGAGGGGAACGAGCAGTACTTC
d_gene: -
abundance: few
j_gene: TRBJ2-7
v_gene: TRBV28

CDR3aa: CASSFGQITEAFF
CDR3nt: TGTGCCAGCAGTTTTGGACAGATAACTGAAGCTTTCTTT
d_gene: -
abundance: once
j_gene: TRBJ1-1
v_gene: TRBV27

CDR3aa: CASSFDRDGDTQYF
CDR3nt: TGCGCCAGCAGCTTTGACAGGGATGGGGATACGCAGTATTTT
d_gene: TRBD1
abundance: -
j_gene: TRBJ2-3
v_gene: TRBV5-1

CDR3aa: CATSGRTSGELWGEQFF
CDR3nt: TGTGCCACCAGCGGGAGGACTAGCGGGGAACTATGGGGTGAGCAGTTCTTC
d_gene: TRBD2
abundance: few
j_gene: TRBJ2-1
v_gene: TRBV15

CDR3aa: CASSPGGGRAYEQYF
CDR3nt: TGTGCCAGCTCTCCAGGGGGCGGGAGGGCCTACGAGCAGTACTTC
d_gene: -
abundance: -
j_gene: TRBJ2-7
v_gene: TRBV28

CDR3aa: CASNYRLRDRMFF
CDR3nt: TGTGCCAGCAACTACAGGTTGCGGGATCGCATGTTCTTC
d_gene: -
abundance: -
j_gene: TRBJ2-1
v_gene: TRBV7-2

CDR3aa: CASSSSRSSYNEQFF
CDR3nt: TGTGCCAGCAGCTCGTCCCGTAGCTCCTACAATGAGCAGTTCTTC
d_gene: -
abundance: -
j_gene: TRBJ2-1
v_gene: TRBV7-9

CDR3aa: CASSPLGGWNEQFF
CDR3nt: TGTGCCAGCTCACCATTGGGGGGATGGAATGAGCAGTTCTTC
d_gene: -
abundance: -
j_gene: TRBJ2-1
v_gene: TRBV18

CDR3aa: CASSVSGQGGPYEQYF
CDR3nt: TGTGCCAGCAGCGTCTCCGGACAGGGTGGTCCCTACGAGCAGTACTTC
d_gene: TRBD1
abundance: -
j_gene: TRBJ2-7
v_gene: TRBV9

CDR3aa: CASSSLSIGTSGRAAYNEQFF
CDR3nt: TGTGCCAGCAGCTCCCTATCCATTGGGACTAGCGGGAGGGCCGCGTACAATGAGCAGTTCTTC
d_gene: TRBD2
abundance: -
j_gene: TRBJ2-1
v_gene: TRBV9

CDR3aa: CAISGQGLSEQYF
CDR3nt: TGTGCCATCAGTGGACAGGGTTTAAGCGAGCAGTACTTC
d_gene: TRBD1
abundance: -
j_gene: TRBJ2-7
v_gene: TRBV10-3

CDR3aa: CASSMGDSYYGYTF
CDR3nt: TGTGCCAGTAGTATGGGGGACAGTTACTATGGCTACACCTTC
d_gene: TRBD1
abundance: -
j_gene: TRBJ1-2
v_gene: TRBV19

CDR3aa: CASSPPSEREKLFF
CDR3nt: TGTGCCAGCTCACCACCCAGTGAGCGCGAAAAACTGTTTTTT
d_gene: -
abundance: -
j_gene: TRBJ1-4
v_gene: TRBV18

CDR3aa: CASSATGIGQGASNEQFF
CDR3nt: TGTGCCAGCAGCGCCACCGGGATTGGACAGGGGGCCTCCAATGAGCAGTTCTTC
d_gene: TRBD1
abundance: few
j_gene: TRBJ2-1
v_gene: TRBV9

CDR3aa: CASSLVRALDFPGEGYQETQYF
CDR3nt: TGTGCCAGCAGTTTAGTTAGGGCCTTGGACTTCCCCGGGGAGGGGTACCAAGAGACCCAGTACTTC
d_gene: TRBD2
abundance: medium-sized
j_gene: TRBJ2-5
v_gene: TRBV28

CDR3aa: CASSQDPQKLAGDNEQFF
CDR3nt: TGCGCCAGCAGCCAAGATCCACAAAAACTAGCGGGTGACAATGAGCAGTTCTTC
d_gene: TRBD2
abundance: -
j_gene: TRBJ2-1
v_gene: TRBV4-1

CDR3aa: CASSVRVRYTF
CDR3nt: TGTGCCAGCAGTGTCCGGGTACGCTACACCTTC
d_gene: -
abundance: -
j_gene: TRBJ1-2
v_gene: TRBV2

CDR3aa: CASSLFGTAFNEKLFF
CDR3nt: TGTGCCAGCAGCTTATTTGGGACAGCTTTTAATGAAAAACTGTTTTTT
d_gene: TRBD1
abundance: -
j_gene: TRBJ1-4
v_gene: TRBV7-2

CDR3aa: CASSGRTGYGYTF
CDR3nt: TGTGCCAGCAGCGGGAGGACAGGGTATGGCTACACCTTC
d_gene: TRBD1
abundance: -
j_gene: TRBJ1-2
v_gene: TRBV2

CDR3aa: CAWSQPAGAETQYF
CDR3nt: TGTGCCTGGAGTCAACCAGCGGGAGCAGAGACCCAGTACTTC
d_gene: TRBD2
abundance: -
j_gene: TRBJ2-5
v_gene: TRBV30

CDR3aa: CSAPRQGNTEAFF
CDR3nt: TGCAGCGCTCCCCGACAGGGGAACACTGAAGCTTTCTTT
d_gene: TRBD1
abundance: few
j_gene: TRBJ1-1
v_gene: TRBV29-1

CDR3aa: CASSPWTGAQETQYF
CDR3nt: TGTGCCAGCAGCCCTTGGACAGGGGCACAAGAGACCCAGTACTTC
d_gene: TRBD1
abundance: -
j_gene: TRBJ2-5
v_gene: TRBV5-4

CDR3aa: CATSRETEKFTEAFF
CDR3nt: TGTGCCACCAGCAGAGAGACAGAAAAGTTCACTGAAGCTTTCTTT
d_gene: -
abundance: -
j_gene: TRBJ1-1
v_gene: TRBV15

CDR3aa: CASRLTAGGETQYF
CDR3nt: TGCGCCAGCAGACTCACAGCAGGAGGAGAGACCCAGTACTTC
d_gene: -
abundance: -
j_gene: TRBJ2-5
v_gene: TRBV5-1

CDR3aa: CASSVVWLGEQYF
CDR3nt: TGTGCCAGCAGCGTAGTATGGCTAGGCGAGCAGTACTTC
d_gene: -
abundance: -
j_gene: TRBJ2-7
v_gene: TRBV9